The rows below give T cell receptor beta chains drawn from one sample of a study of blood T cell repertoires in COVID-19. Here immunoSEQ multiplex PCR was the method, and the copy in TCRdb shows in-frame clones only, minus some. The sample carries over 90,000 clones, approximately 90% recorded once. Sample: peripheral blood. All receptors come from a man between 50 and 59 years old with acute or convalescent COVID-19. CDR3s include the opening cysteine and the closing phenylalanine or tryptophan. A D gene is named only where the DNA matches it firmly. Not all rows give a size; the values are once, few, many and, for expanded clones, a class.

CDR3nt | CDR3aa | j_gene | abundance | d_gene | v_gene
TGTGCCACCAGGGGGACAGGTCCTTTCGGTGAGCAGTTCTTC | CATRGTGPFGEQFF | TRBJ2-1 | NA | TRBD1 | TRBV24-1
TGTGCCAGCACCGGACAGGCGAACTCCTACGAGCAGTACTTC | CASTGQANSYEQYF | TRBJ2-7 | NA | TRBD1 | TRBV6-5
TGTGCCAGCTCACCCCTCGGGGGCTCCTACAATGAGCAGTTCTTC | CASSPLGGSYNEQFF | TRBJ2-1 | NA | NA | TRBV18
TGTGCCAGCAGCCAAGATACTGAGTACGAGCAGTACTTC | CASSQDTEYEQYF | TRBJ2-7 | NA | NA | TRBV14
TGTGCCACCAGTGACCCTAACAGGGGCCCCTACAATGAGCAGTTCTTC | CATSDPNRGPYNEQFF | TRBJ2-1 | NA | TRBD1 | TRBV24-1
TGTGCCAGCGCAGGGGGCGGCAATCAGCCCCAGCATTTT | CASAGGGNQPQHF | TRBJ1-5 | few | TRBD1 | TRBV6-5
TGTGCCAGCTCACTGTTCGTAGCGGGAGAAGAGACCCAGTACTTC | CASSLFVAGEETQYF | TRBJ2-5 | once | TRBD2 | TRBV18
TGTGCCAGTAGTAACCAGGGGCGGATTGCGGGCTACACCTTC | CASSNQGRIAGYTF | TRBJ1-2 | NA | NA | TRBV19
TGTGCCAGCAGCAAGGGACTAGCGGGTAGCTCCTACAATGAGCAGTTCTTC | CASSKGLAGSSYNEQFF | TRBJ2-1 | NA | TRBD2 | TRBV9
TGTGCCAGCAGCTTAGGGTCACAGGGGGCGAAGGATACGCAGTATTTT | CASSLGSQGAKDTQYF | TRBJ2-3 | once | TRBD1 | TRBV7-6
TGTGCCAGTAGTATCTCCCGCGGGAAAGAGACCCAGTACTTC | CASSISRGKETQYF | TRBJ2-5 | once | NA | TRBV19
TGTGCCTGGGGTCGTCGCCGGACTAGCGGGAGTGGAGAGACCCAGTACTTC | CAWGRRRTSGSGETQYF | TRBJ2-5 | NA | TRBD2 | TRBV30
TGTGCCAGCAGTTTATCGTGGGCGGGGTATTCCTACGAGCAGTACTTC | CASSLSWAGYSYEQYF | TRBJ2-7 | NA | NA | TRBV27
TGTGCCTGGAGTAGCAGGGTATACGGCTACACCTTC | CAWSSRVYGYTF | TRBJ1-2 | NA | NA | TRBV30
TGTGCCAGTAGTAAGGGGACTAGCGGCACCCTACCGGAGCAGTTCTTC | CASSKGTSGTLPEQFF | TRBJ2-1 | NA | TRBD2 | TRBV19
TGTGCCAGTAATCCGGGAGTCTACAATGAGCAGTTCTTC | CASNPGVYNEQFF | TRBJ2-1 | NA | NA | TRBV19